What follows are 9 T cell receptor beta chains derived from one specimen sequenced in a study of T cell responses to AZD1222 COVID-19 vaccine. Only in-frame clones appear in the TCRdb table, and some are missing; sequencing was by immunoSEQ multiplex PCR. The sample gives about 86,000 clones, approximately 89% of which show up once; over 4% is in the top ten. Sequencing was performed on peripheral blood, taken 28 days after the second AZD1222 dose. All receptors derive from an adult who received the AZD1222 COVID-19 vaccine.

This chain connects TRBV19 to TRBJ1-2; possible D gene TRBD1, 5 bases. V was cut by 6 bases and J by 4 bases, with 15 bases left in between. The CDR3 sequence is 14 residues long. The germline V gene has CDR1 LNHDA and CDR2 SQIVND (reference sequence). The CDR3 sequence: CASSPGGRGYGYTF. CDR3 DNA: TGTGCCAGTAGCCCCGGGGGTAGGGGCTATGGCTACACCTTC.

The genes are TRBV19 and TRBJ1-2, with D unresolved. Per the germline V gene, CDR1 is LNHDA and CDR2 is SQIVND (reference sequence). This CDR3 has 13 amino acids. The ends were cut back, 2 bases at V and 7 bases at J, with 11 bases in the middle. The CDR3 protein is CASSINGRAGYTF. The CDR3 coding sequence is TGTGCCAGTAGTATAAATGGAAGGGCTGGCTACACCTTC.

As for this clone: At one boundary the junction diverges from the germline segment, which might be a read error. This chain links TRBV7-7 with TRBJ2-1, with 8 positions matching TRBD2. Germline-derived CDR1 and CDR2 are SSHAT and FNYEAQ (reference sequence). CDR3 length: 15 amino acids. The CDR3 sequence is CASSLVETSDNEQFF. CDR3 coding DNA: TGTGCTAGCAGCTTAGTTGAGACTAGCGATAATGAGCAGTTCTTC.

This clone was found once. The rearrangement links TRBV19 to TRBJ2-3; D is unclear. V lost 6 bases and J lost 4, with 11 bases in between. CDR3 length equals 13 residues. Germline-derived CDR1 and CDR2 are LNHDA and SQIVND (reference sequence). The CDR3 sequence is CASSRDPPDTQYF. The CDR3 nucleotides are TGTGCCAGTAGCCGCGACCCGCCAGATACGCAGTATTTT.

This sequence joins TRBV18 and TRBJ2-5; 7 nucleotides align to TRBD2. CDR1 is KGHSH, CDR2 LQKENI, per germline. The CDR3 has 13 amino acids. With 3 bases clipped from V and 4 bases from J, the junction kept 2 bases outside the gene matches. This CDR3 is CASSPGLGETQYF. As DNA, the CDR3 is TGTGCCAGCTCACCCGGACTAGGAGAGACCCAGTACTTC.

CDR3 loop: CASSLTADLGANVLTF. The CDR3 DNA reads as TGTGCCAGCAGCCTGACGGCCGATCTCGGGGCCAACGTCCTGACTTTC. This chain links TRBV9 with TRBJ2-6; D ambiguous. The V gene lost 4 bases and the J gene lost 4 bases, with 15 bases spanning the gap. Germline CDR1 and CDR2: SGDLS and YYNGEE. This CDR3 is 16 amino acids long.

The chain carries TRBV27 and TRBJ1-5; tentatively, D is TRBD1 (6 bases). The CDR3 is made up of 13 amino acids. CDR1 is MNHEY and CDR2 is SMNVEV in the germline V gene (reference sequence). Trimming left V 3 bases short and J 5 bases short, with 8 bases between. Here the CDR3 DNA reads TGTGCCAGCAGTTTGCAGGGGCATCAGCCCCAGCATTTT. Its protein is CASSLQGHQPQHF.

This chain connects TRBV6-1 to TRBJ1-5; D is unresolved. Per germline, CDR1 MNHNS and CDR2 SASEGT. The ends were cut back, 2 bases at V and 1 base at J, with 9 bases in the middle. The CDR3 extends over 15 amino acids. The CDR3 bases are TGTGCCAGCAGTGAATTCGTACAGAGCAATCAGCCCCAGCATTTT. Its protein is CASSEFVQSNQPQHF.

CDR3 sequence (DNA): TGTGCCAGCAGTGAAGCGACCCCCATCACAGATACGCAGTATTTT. Translation gives CASSEATPITDTQYF. The V and J genes are TRBV6-1 and TRBJ2-3, with no clear D. Trimming stripped 0 bases from V and 2 bases from J, with 9 bases between. The length of the CDR3 is 15 residues. The germline V gene has CDR1 MNHNS and CDR2 SASEGT.